A selection of T cell receptor beta chains follows, all from one sample in a study of blood T cell repertoires in COVID-19. This table comes from immunoSEQ multiplex PCR, and its TCRdb copy is limited to in-frame clones, with some not included. The sample has fewer than 50,000 clones; roughly 77% are singletons. The sequencing sample was made of peripheral blood. These receptors originate from a man older than 75 with active or convalescent COVID-19. Each CDR3 is given with its conserved first and last residue. Fields, in order: J gene, V gene, clone size, CDR3 length, CDR3 protein. Rows give clone size only sometimes, using once, few, many, or a class for an expanded clone.

TRBJ1-2 | TRBV27 | . | 13 | CASSLGTGDGYTF
TRBJ2-3 | TRBV5-1 | few | 16 | CASSPDAVRGTDTQYF
TRBJ2-7 | TRBV6-1 | . | 14 | CASSEGGGGYEQYF
TRBJ2-1 | TRBV29-1 | . | 18 | CSVTHLAGEWFSYNEQFF
TRBJ1-6 | TRBV3-1/TRBV3-2 | few | 15 | CASSLGPGVNSPLHF
TRBJ1-4 | TRBV13 | . | 14 | CASSPRTGTEKLFF
TRBJ1-2 | TRBV7-9 | . | 14 | CASSFGDRDYGYTF
TRBJ2-1 | TRBV28 | few | 11 | CASTTYNEQFF
TRBJ2-5 | TRBV9 | . | 13 | CASSAQGQETQYF
TRBJ2-2 | TRBV27 | . | 15 | CASSFRQGNTGELFF
TRBJ1-6 | TRBV10-3 | . | 14 | CAIRPGQGVSPLHF
TRBJ1-6 | TRBV6-5 | . | 15 | CASTTTGESNSPLHF
TRBJ2-5 | TRBV7-2 | . | 17 | CASSSTRQGSHFRSQYF
TRBJ2-7 | TRBV19 | few | 16 | CASSTGLAGTVDEQYF
TRBJ2-1 | TRBV9 | . | 13 | CASSVGRQGSQFF
TRBJ1-4 | TRBV6-5 | . | 15 | CASSPIRQGFEKLFF
TRBJ2-3 | TRBV5-4 | . | 14 | CASSLRLTRDTQYF
TRBJ1-6 | TRBV6-4 | . | 15 | CASTTTILEDSPLHF
TRBJ2-5 | TRBV7-9 | . | 15 | CASSYSGTGPETQYF
TRBJ1-1 | TRBV28 | . | 15 | CASSSWTVMNTEAFF
TRBJ1-2 | TRBV30 | . | 11 | CAWGRSYGYTF
TRBJ2-5 | TRBV27 | . | 14 | CASARDRGSETQYF
TRBJ2-7 | TRBV5-1 | few | 15 | CASSADGTGADRQYF
TRBJ2-3 | TRBV19 | . | 15 | CASSIGNSRTDTQYF
TRBJ1-3 | TRBV6-5 | . | 15 | CASTQRTDSGNTIYF
TRBJ2-1 | TRBV5-4 | . | 12 | CASSLGGLRQFF
TRBJ1-5 | TRBV12-1 | few | 17 | CASSFGARLTSNQPQHF
TRBJ1-5 | TRBV10-1 | few | 15 | CASRPDRGPGQPQHF
TRBJ2-2 | TRBV10-1 | once | 17 | CASSPGLAVTLPGELFF
TRBJ1-3 | TRBV3-1/TRBV3-2 | . | 12 | CASSQDRNTIYF
TRBJ2-3 | TRBV4-1 | . | 15 | CASSHRVPSTDTQYF
TRBJ1-2 | TRBV18 | few | 13 | CASSPNRGRGYTF
TRBJ2-1 | TRBV14 | . | 16 | CASSQGSGTGVYEQFF
TRBJ2-1 | TRBV9 | few | 15 | CASSARRGRPNEQFF
TRBJ2-1 | TRBV7-2 | . | 18 | CASSLAAPLADSYNEQFF
TRBJ1-1 | TRBV6-5 | . | 15 | CASTQMWTPNTEAFF
TRBJ2-5 | TRBV11-3 | . | 16 | CASSQQRGNLQETQYF
TRBJ1-1 | TRBV7-3 | . | 13 | CASSTGSLTEAFF
TRBJ2-1 | TRBV3-1/TRBV3-2 | . | 14 | CASSQEVTGGMQFF
TRBJ1-6 | TRBV19 | . | 15 | CASSSRDIGYSPLHF
TRBJ1-3 | TRBV14 | . | 13 | CASSQVYGNTIYF
TRBJ2-3 | TRBV6-1 | once | 17 | CASSEAMGLAGGDTQYF
TRBJ2-3 | TRBV24-1 | . | 20 | CATSDSGLAGGFGSTDTQYF
TRBJ2-5 | TRBV7-6 | . | 14 | CASSPGQWKETQYF
TRBJ2-2 | TRBV29-1 | . | 14 | CSVEGLAGTGELFF
TRBJ1-1 | TRBV5-6 | . | 17 | CASSYRQGSLYGTEAFF
TRBJ1-1 | TRBV2 | . | 15 | CASSPEGRGNTEAFF
TRBJ2-7 | TRBV27 | . | 15 | CASSLRRLAGHEQYF
TRBJ1-6 | TRBV5-5 | large | 15 | CASGYRQGSNSPLHF
TRBJ2-1 | TRBV6-6 | . | 16 | CASRHLPTSDYNEQFF
TRBJ1-6 | TRBV30 | . | 13 | CAWNMDRGSPLHF
TRBJ1-3 | TRBV18 | . | 14 | CASSPTATGNTIYF
TRBJ2-1 | TRBV7-9 | . | 15 | CASSFSGYSYNEQFF
TRBJ2-7 | TRBV2 | few | 13 | CASRQDRGAEQYF
TRBJ1-3 | TRBV7-2 | . | 16 | CASSITRAGPGNTIYF
TRBJ1-2 | TRBV5-1 | . | 15 | CASTQGDRTYDGYTF
TRBJ1-1 | TRBV13 | . | 16 | CASSPALRVKNTEAFF
TRBJ2-1 | TRBV6-5 | once | 15 | CASSKAEGGYNEQFF
TRBJ1-1 | TRBV28 | . | 14 | CASSLWGTGTEAFF